The source of this T cell receptor (beta chain) is a study of CD8+CD57+ T cells in acquired aplastic anemia. CDR3 and TCR beta VDJ profiling relied on a genomic DNA template. TCRdb recomputed calls from the reads with MiXCR, one row per CDR3 protein. Among 160,000 or so distinct CDR3 sequences listed, 71% were seen once. CD8+CD57+ cell expansion, shown by flow cytometry, had occurred in the patients selected for sequencing. The V and J ends lost 4 bases and 1 base respectively, with 9 bases between them. Germline assignment: CDR1 SGHTA and CDR2 FQGTGA. The length of the CDR3 is 14 residues. The sequenced sample consisted of sorted CD4+, CD8+, or CD8+CD57+ T cells (not recorded which) from PBMCs. The receptor was derived from a human donor with aplastic anemia. The chain is built from TRBV7-3 and TRBJ2-3; D perhaps matches TRBD2 (5 bases). The CDR3 sequence: CASSSGAGTDTQYF. In nucleotides, the CDR3 is TGTGCCAGCAGCTCCGGAGCGGGCACAGATACGCAGTATTTT.